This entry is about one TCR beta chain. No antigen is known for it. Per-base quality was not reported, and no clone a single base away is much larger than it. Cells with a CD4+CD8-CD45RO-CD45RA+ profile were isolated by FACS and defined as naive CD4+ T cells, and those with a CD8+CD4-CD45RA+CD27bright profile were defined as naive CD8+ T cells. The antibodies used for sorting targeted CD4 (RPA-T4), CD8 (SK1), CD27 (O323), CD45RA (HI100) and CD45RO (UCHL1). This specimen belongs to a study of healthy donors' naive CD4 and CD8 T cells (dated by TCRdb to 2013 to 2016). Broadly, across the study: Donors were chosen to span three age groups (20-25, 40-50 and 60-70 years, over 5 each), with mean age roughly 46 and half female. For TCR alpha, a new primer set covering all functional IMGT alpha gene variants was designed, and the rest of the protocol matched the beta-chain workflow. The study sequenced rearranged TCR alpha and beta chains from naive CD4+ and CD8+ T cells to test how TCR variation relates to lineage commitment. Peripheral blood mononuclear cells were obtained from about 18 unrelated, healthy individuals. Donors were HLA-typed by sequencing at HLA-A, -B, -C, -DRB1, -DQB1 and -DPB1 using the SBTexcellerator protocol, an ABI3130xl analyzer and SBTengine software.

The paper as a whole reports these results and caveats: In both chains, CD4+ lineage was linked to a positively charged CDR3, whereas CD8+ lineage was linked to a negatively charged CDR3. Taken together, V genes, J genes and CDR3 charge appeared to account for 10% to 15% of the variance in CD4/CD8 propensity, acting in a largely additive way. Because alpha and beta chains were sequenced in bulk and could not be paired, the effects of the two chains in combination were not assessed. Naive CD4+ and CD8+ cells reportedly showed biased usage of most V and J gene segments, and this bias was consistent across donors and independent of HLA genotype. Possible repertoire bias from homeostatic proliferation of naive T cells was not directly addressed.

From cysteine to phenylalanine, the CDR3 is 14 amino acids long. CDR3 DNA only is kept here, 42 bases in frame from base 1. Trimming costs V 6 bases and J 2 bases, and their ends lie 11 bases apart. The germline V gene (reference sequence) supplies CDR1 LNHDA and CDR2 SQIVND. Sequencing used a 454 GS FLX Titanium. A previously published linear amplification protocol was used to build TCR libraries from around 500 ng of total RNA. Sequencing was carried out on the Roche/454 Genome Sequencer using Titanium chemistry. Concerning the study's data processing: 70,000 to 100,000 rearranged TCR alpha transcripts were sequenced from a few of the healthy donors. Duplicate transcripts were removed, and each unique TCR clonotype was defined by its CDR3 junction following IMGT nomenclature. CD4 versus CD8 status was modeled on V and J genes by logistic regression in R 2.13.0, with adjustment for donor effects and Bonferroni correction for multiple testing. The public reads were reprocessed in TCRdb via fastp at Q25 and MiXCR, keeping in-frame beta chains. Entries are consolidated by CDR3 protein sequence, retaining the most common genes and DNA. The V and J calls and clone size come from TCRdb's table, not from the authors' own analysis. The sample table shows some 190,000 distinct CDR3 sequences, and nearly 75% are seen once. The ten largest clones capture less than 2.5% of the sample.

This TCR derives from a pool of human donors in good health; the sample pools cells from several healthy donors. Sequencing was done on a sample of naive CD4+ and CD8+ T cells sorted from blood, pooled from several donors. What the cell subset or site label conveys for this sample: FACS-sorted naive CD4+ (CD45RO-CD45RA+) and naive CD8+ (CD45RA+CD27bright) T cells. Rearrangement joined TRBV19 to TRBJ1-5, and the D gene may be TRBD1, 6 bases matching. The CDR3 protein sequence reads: CASSTGYGNQPQHF. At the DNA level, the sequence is TGTGCCAGTAGCACAGGGTATGGCAATCAGCCCCAGCATTTT.